Included here is one TCR beta chain sequence, with context. What it binds is not known. Measured with immunoSEQ multiplex PCR; TCRdb has only the in-frame clones, and not every one. The data hold tens of thousands of clones, with roughly 90% observed a single time. The data stem from a study of OX40 agonist ivuxolimab in advanced cancers. The wider study: Patients in dose escalation had liver, melanoma, kidney or head and neck cancers. Two cutaneous melanoma patients and one hepatocellular carcinoma patient, three in all, had partial responses. Findings and caveats of the study: The study found among the lowest clonal expansion in partial responders at 0.1-3.0 mg/kg.

The sequenced sample was CD4+ or CD8+ T cells sorted from blood, obtained in a trial of the OX40 agonist ivuxolimab. The receptor was isolated from an adult with an advanced solid tumor such as melanoma, head and neck, liver or kidney cancer.

The CDR3 coding sequence is TGTGCCTGGAGTATCCCGACTAGCGGGGGGGCGGTTGGCCAAGAGACCCAGTACTTC. Protein: CAWSIPTSGGAVGQETQYF. This sequence joins TRBV30 and TRBJ2-5; 14 bases line up with TRBD2. This CDR3 is built from 19 residues. Germline CDR1 reads GTSNPN; CDR2 reads SVGIG (reference sequence). V shed 2 bases, J shed 1 base, and the junction held 12 bases outside the gene matches. The full variable domain, completed using reference TRBV30 and TRBJ2-5, is SQTIHQWPATLVQPVGSPLSLECTVEGTSNPNLYWYRQAAGRGLQLLFYSVGIGQISSEVPQNLSASRPQDRQFILSSKKLLLSDSGFYLCAWSIPTSGGAVGQETQYFGPGTRLLVL.